The 4 T cell receptor beta chains presented below share a single source sample, sequenced in a study of blood T cells in healthy people across ages. Through a sample-barcoded 5' primer and a J-beta primer mix, a second PCR was run for roughly 6 to 11 cycles. MiXCR was run by TCRdb on the 5' RACE reads, yielding one entry per CDR3 protein. Of 1.8 million or so distinct CDR3 sequences listed, approximately 39% were seen once; the top ten hold 20% to 25%. Sequences were obtained from blood. The origin of the receptors is a human donor in good health.

The rearrangement joins TRBV15 to TRBJ2-5, with 8 bases lining up with TRBD1. Per germline, CDR1 LNHNV and CDR2 YYDKDF (reference sequence). The CDR3 is 15 residues long. V gave up 0 bases and J gave up 4 bases; unmatched junction bases: 4. This CDR3 reads CATSRDGQGLETQYF. The DNA of the CDR3 is TGTGCCACCAGCAGAGATGGACAGGGATTAGAGACCCAGTACTTC.

The gene calls are TRBV4-2 and TRBJ2-3; D is tentatively TRBD1 or TRBD2 (5 bases each). V was pared by 7 bases and J by 0 bases, with 11 bases between. This CDR3 contains 14 residues. Germline V CDR1 and CDR2: LGHNA, YNFKEQ. The CDR3 sequence is CASNNGASTDTQYF. The DNA for the CDR3 is TGTGCCAGCAACAACGGGGCTAGCACAGATACGCAGTATTTT.

The chain carries TRBV5-1 and TRBJ2-7; D is possibly TRBD2 (5 bases). Germline CDR1 and CDR2: SGHRS and YFSETQ. V lost 0 bases and J 3 bases, leaving 19 bases between the germline ends. The CDR3 is 17 amino acids. The CDR3: CASSLVGGGGGLYEQYF. For the CDR3, the DNA is TGCGCCAGCAGCTTGGTGGGCGGAGGTGGAGGCCTCTACGAGCAGTACTTC.

This clonotype came up a few times. This chain links TRBV5-1 with TRBJ1-1; 7 bases map to TRBD1. V lost 2 bases to trimming and J lost 2 bases; unmatched junction nucleotides: 9. The germline CDR1 and CDR2 sequences are SGHRS and YFSETQ. This CDR3 is built from 16 residues. CDR3 loop: CASSFDPGTANTEAFF. The CDR3 DNA reads as TGCGCCAGCAGCTTTGACCCTGGGACAGCTAACACTGAAGCTTTCTTT.